The entry that follows covers one T cell receptor (beta chain) sequence. This entry comes from a study of blood T cell repertoires in COVID-19. The repertoire was sequenced with immunoSEQ multiplex PCR; TCRdb's copy has only in-frame clones and lacks some. The data contain over 10,000 clones, approximately 86% of them singletons. Trimming cost V 2 bases and J 9 bases, with 17 bases left between them. CDR1 GTSNPN and CDR2 SVGIG come from the germline V gene (reference sequence). This CDR3 contains 15 residues. This TCR was sampled from a man older than 75 with acute or convalescent COVID-19. The rearrangement joins TRBV30 to TRBJ1-6, with D perhaps TRBD1 (6 bases). Sequences were obtained from peripheral blood. The CDR3 region is CAWSLQQGSGSPLHF. The CDR3 nucleotides are TGTGCCTGGAGTCTACAACAGGGTAGTGGTTCACCCCTCCACTTT. The entire variable domain, with the rest obtained from reference TRBV30 and TRBJ1-6, is as follows: SQTIHQWPATLVQPVGSPLSLECTVEGTSNPNLYWYRQAAGRGLQLLFYSVGIGQISSEVPQNLSASRPQDRQFILSSKKLLLSDSGFYLCAWSLQQGSGSPLHFGNGTRLTVT.